This T cell receptor beta chain stems from a study of T cell repertoires in cytomegalovirus infection. General study results and limits: HLA-C-restricted CMV-specific TCR beta clonotypes prevailed in the ex vivo response. CMV carriers with the relevant HLA were identified by cumulative public TCR beta family frequency.

MiXCR, applied by TCRdb to the reads, yields one record per CDR3 protein. The table lists around 200,000 distinct CDR3 sequences, roughly 17% of them singletons. This clonotype has just a few counts. Its target is not known. One end of the junction is discordant with germline, which a read error may explain. CDR3 length: 14 amino acids. The V gene's germline CDR1 is SEHNR and CDR2 FQNEAQ (reference sequence). This chain uses TRBV7-9 with TRBJ2-1; 7 nucleotides align to TRBD2. The receptor was derived from a human donor in good health (CMV status not recorded). Some clones in this sample may be carry-over from other donors' samples. Sequencing was performed on CD8+ T cells from PBMCs. The CDR3 DNA is TGTGCCAGTAGCTGGCCGGGGGGAGGGAATGAGCAGTTCTTC. Translation gives CASSWPGGGNEQFF.